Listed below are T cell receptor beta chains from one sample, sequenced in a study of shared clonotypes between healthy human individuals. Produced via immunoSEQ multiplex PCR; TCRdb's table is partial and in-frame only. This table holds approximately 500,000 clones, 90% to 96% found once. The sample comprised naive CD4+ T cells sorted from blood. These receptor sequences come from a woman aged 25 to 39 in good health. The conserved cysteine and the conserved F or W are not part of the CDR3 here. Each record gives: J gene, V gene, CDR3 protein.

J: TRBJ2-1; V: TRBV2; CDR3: ASRQGRNEQF
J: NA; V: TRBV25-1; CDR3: ASSEITRGGYEQY
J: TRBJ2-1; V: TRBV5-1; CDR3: ASRESSWEQF
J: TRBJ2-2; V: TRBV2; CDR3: ASSTQGWENTGELF
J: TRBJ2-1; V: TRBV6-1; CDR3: ASSETGDRGNNEQF
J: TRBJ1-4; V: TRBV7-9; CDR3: ASVGDRGNEKLF
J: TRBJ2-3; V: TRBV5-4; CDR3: ASSLKTSESTDTQY
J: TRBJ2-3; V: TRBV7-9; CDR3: ASSFQGTSTDTQY
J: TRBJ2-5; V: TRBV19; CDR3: ASSPDRGFGETQY
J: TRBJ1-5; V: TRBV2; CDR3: ASSESGTGLGQPQH
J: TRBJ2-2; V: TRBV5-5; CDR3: ASSLRVGELF
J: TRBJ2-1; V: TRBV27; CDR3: ASRSSPGLAGAGEQF
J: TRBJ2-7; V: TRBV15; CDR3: ATSRDTRVRSYEQY
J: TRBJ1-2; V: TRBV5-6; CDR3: ASSVARQLLDYGYT
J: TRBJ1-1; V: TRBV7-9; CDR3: ASSPGSGWDVNTEAF
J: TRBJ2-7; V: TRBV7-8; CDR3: ASSENRVDEQY
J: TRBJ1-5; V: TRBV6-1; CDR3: ASKDPGQGLGPQH
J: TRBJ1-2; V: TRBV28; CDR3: AISGTVKNYGYT
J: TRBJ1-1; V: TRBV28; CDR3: ASSLLGTENTEAF
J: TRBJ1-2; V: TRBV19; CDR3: ASSIDRRGLHGYT
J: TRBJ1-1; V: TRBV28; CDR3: ASSRGGVLSAF
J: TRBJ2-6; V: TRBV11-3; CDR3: ASSLGDSGANVLT
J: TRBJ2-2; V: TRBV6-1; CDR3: ASSAQILTGELF
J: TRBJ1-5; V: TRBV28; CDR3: ATIRDRVNQPQH
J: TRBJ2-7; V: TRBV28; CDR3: ASSLSRRNYEQY
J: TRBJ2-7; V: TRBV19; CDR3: ASSRPEGARYEQY
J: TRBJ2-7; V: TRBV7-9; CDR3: ASSLGWQDGHEQY
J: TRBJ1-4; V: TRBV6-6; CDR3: ASSLLGTPNEKLF
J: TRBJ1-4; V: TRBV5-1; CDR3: ASSFGQGLNEKLF
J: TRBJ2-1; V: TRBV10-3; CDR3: AIGSGSSTEQF
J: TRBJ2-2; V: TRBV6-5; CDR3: ASRRGQNKTGELF
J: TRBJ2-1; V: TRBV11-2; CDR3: ASSLERDNEQF
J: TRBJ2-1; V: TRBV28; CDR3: ASSPGTSGIVEQF
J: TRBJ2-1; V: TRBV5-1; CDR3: ASSFGSRSYNEQF
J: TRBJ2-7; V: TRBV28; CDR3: ASSIPRGRLEQY
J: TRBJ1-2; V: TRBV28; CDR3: ASSALNYGYT
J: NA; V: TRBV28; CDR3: ASSFVREGPYEQY
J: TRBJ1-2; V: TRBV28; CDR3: ASSSGGDRVLNYGYT
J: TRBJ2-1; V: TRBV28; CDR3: ASRGTGVDEQF
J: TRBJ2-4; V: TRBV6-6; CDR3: ASSYREAKNIQY
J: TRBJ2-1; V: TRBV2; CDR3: ASSGQGLDEQF
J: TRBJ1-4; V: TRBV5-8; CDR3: ASSFFRRGTNEKLF
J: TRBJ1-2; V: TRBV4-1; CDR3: ASSKPGQGAFGYT
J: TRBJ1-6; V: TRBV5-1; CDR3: ASSLAQGAGSYNSPLH
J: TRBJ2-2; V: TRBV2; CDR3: ASTSGGLAGAGELF
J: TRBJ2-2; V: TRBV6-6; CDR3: ASSYRGIDTGELF
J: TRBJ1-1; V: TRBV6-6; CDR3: ASRTAMNTEAF
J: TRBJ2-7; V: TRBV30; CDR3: AWSGQDRYEQY
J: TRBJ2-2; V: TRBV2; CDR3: ASSAPGVGSGELF
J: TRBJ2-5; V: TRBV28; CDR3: ASSLGPVATQY